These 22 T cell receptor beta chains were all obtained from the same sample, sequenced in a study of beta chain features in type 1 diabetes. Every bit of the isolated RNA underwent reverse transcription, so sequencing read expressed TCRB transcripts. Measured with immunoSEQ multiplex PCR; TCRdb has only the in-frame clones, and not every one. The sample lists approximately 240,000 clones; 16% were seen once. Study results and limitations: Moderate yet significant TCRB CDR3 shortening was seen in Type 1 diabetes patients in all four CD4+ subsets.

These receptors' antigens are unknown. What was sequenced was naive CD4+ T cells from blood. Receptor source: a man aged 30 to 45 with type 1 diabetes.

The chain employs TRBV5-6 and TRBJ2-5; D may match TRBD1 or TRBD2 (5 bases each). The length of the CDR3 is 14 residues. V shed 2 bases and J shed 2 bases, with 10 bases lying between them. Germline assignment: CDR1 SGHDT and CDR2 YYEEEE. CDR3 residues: CASSFDGGQETQYF. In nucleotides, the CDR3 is TGTGCCAGCAGCTTTGATGGGGGACAAGAGACCCAGTACTTC.

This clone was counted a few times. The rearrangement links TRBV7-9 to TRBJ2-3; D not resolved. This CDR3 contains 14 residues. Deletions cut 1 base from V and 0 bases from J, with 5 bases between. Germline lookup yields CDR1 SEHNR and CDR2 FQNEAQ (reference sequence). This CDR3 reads CASSLVGSTDTQYF. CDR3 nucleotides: TGTGCCAGCAGCTTAGTCGGGAGCACAGATACGCAGTATTTT.

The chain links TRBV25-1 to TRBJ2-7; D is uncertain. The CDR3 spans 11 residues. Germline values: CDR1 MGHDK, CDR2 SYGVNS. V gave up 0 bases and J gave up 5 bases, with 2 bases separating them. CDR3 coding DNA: TGTGCCAGCAGTGAATATCACGAGCAGTACTTC. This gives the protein CASSEYHEQYF.

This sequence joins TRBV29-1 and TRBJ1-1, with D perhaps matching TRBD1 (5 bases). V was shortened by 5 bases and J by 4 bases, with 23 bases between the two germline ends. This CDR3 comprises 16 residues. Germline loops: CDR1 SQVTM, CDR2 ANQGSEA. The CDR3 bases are TGCAGCGTTTCCGGGCTAACAGGTCGATTGAGCACTGAAGCTTTCTTT. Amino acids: CSVSGLTGRLSTEAFF.

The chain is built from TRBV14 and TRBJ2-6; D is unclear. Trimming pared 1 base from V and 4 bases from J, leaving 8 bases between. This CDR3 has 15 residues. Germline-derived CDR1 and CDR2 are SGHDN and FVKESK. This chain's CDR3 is CASSQVRMGANVLTF. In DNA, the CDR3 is TGTGCCAGCAGCCAAGTCCGAATGGGGGCCAACGTCCTGACTTTC. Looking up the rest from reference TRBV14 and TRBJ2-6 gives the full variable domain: EAGVTQFPSHSVIEKGQTVTLRCDPISGHDNLYWYRRVMGKEIKFLLHFVKESKQDESGMPNNRFLAERTGGTYSTLKVQPAELEDSGVYFCASSQVRMGANVLTFGAGSRLTVL.

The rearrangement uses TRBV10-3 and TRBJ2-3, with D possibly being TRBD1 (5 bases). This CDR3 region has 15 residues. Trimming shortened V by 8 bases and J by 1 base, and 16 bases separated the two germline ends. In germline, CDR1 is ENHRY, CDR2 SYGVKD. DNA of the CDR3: TGTGCCATCGGGTGGGGCCTCGGAGGCACAGATACGCAGTATTTT. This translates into CAIGWGLGGTDTQYF.

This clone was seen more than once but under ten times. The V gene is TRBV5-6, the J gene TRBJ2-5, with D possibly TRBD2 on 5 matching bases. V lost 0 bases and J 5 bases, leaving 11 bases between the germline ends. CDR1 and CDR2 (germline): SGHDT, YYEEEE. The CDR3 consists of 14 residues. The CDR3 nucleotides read TGTGCCAGCAGCTTGGAGCGGAGGATCGAGACCCAGTACTTC. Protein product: CASSLERRIETQYF.

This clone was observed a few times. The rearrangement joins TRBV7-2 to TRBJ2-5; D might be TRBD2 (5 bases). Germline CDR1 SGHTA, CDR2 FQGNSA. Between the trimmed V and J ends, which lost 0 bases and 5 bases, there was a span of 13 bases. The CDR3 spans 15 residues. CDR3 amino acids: CASSLAVGAGETQYF. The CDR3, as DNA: TGTGCCAGCAGCTTAGCTGTGGGAGCAGGCGAGACCCAGTACTTC.

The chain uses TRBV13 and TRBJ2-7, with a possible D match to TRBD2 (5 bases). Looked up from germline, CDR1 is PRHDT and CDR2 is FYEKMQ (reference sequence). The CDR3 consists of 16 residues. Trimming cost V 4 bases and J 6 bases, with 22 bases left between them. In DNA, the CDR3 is TGTGCCAGCAGCTCTTATGGAGGAAACCGGGAAACCGAGCAGTACTTC. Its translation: CASSSYGGNRETEQYF. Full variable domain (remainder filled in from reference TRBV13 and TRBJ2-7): AAGVIQSPRHLIKEKRETATLKCYPIPRHDTVYWYQQGPGQDPQFLISFYEKMQSDKGSIPDRFSAQQFSDYHSELNMSSLELGDSALYFCASSSYGGNRETEQYFGPGTRLTVT.

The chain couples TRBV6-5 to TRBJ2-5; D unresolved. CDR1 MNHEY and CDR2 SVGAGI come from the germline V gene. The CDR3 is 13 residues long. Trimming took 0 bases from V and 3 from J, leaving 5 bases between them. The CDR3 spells CASSYSTKETQYF. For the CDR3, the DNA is TGTGCCAGCAGTTACTCAACTAAAGAGACCCAGTACTTC.

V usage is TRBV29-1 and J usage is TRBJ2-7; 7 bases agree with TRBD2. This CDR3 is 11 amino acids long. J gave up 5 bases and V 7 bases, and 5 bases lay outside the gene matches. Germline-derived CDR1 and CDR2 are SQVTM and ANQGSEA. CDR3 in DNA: TGCAGCGCCGGCGGGGGAAACGAGCAGTACTTC. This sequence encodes CSAGGGNEQYF.

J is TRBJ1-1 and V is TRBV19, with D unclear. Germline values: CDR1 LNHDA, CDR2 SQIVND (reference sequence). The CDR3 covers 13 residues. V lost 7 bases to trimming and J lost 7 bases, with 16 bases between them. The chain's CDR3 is CASTRRFGIEAFF. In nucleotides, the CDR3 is TGTGCCAGTACCCGGAGGTTTGGGATTGAAGCTTTCTTT.

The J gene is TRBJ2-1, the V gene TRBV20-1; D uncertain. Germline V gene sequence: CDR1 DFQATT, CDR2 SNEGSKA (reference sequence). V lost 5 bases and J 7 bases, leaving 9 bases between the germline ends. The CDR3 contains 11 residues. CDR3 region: CSAVVQNEQFF. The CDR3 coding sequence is TGCAGTGCTGTCGTTCAGAATGAGCAGTTCTTC.

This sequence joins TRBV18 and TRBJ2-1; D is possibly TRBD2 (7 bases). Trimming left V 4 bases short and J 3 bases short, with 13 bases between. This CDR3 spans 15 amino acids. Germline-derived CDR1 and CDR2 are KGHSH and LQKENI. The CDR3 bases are TGTGCCAGCTCACTCCAGGGAGGGGGCTACAATGAGCAGTTCTTC. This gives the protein CASSLQGGGYNEQFF.

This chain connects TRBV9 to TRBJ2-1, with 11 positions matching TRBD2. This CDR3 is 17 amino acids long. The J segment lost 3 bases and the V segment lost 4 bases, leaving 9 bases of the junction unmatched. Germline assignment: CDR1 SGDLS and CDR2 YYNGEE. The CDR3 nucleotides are TGTGCCAGCAGCCCCCACGCTAGCGGGAGGAGCTACAATGAGCAGTTCTTC. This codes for CASSPHASGRSYNEQFF.

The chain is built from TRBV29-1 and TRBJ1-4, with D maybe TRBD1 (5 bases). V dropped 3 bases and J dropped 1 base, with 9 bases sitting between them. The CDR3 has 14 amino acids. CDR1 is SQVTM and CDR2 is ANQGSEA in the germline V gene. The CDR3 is CSVDLGVTNEKLFF. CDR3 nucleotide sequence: TGCAGCGTTGATTTGGGGGTAACTAATGAAAAACTGTTTTTT.

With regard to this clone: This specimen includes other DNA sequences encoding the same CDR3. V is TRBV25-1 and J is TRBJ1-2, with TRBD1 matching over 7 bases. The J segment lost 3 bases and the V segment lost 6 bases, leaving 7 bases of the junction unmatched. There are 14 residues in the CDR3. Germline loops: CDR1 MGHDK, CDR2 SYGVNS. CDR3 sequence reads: CASSLTGTDYGYTF. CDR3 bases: TGTGCCAGCAGCCTGACAGGGACCGACTATGGCTACACCTTC.

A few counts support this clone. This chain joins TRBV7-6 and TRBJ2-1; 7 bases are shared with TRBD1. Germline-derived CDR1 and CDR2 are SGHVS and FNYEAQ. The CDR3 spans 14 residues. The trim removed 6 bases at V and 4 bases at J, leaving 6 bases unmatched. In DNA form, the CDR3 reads TGTGCCAGCAGTGGGACAGCAGTATACAATGAGCAGTTCTTC. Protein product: CASSGTAVYNEQFF. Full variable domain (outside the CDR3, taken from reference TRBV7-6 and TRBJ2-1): GAGVSQSPRYKVTKRGQDVALRCDPISGHVSLYWYRQALGQGPEFLTYFNYEAQQDKSGLPNDRFSAERPEGSISTLTIQRTEQRDSAMYRCASSGTAVYNEQFFGPGTRLTVL.

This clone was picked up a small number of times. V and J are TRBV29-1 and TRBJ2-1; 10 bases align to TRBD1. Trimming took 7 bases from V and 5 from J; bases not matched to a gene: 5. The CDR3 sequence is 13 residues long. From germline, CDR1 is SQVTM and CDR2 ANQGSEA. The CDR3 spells CSAAGQGNNEQFF. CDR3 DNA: TGCAGCGCCGCGGGACAGGGGAACAATGAGCAGTTCTTC.

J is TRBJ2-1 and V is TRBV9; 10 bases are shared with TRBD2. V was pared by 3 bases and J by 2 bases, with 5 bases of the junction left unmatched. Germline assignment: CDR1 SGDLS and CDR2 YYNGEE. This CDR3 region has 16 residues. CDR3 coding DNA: TGTGCCAGCAGCGGCGGACTAGCGGATACCTACAATGAGCAGTTCTTC. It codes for CASSGGLADTYNEQFF.

CDR3 protein: CASLTELAKNIQYF. In nucleotides, the CDR3 is TGTGCCAGCCTCACCGAGCTAGCCAAAAACATTCAGTACTTC. This chain uses TRBV18 with TRBJ2-4; D not certain. The CDR3 is 14 amino acids. Per the germline V gene, CDR1 is KGHSH and CDR2 is LQKENI. Trimming pared 8 bases from V and 0 bases from J, leaving 11 bases between.

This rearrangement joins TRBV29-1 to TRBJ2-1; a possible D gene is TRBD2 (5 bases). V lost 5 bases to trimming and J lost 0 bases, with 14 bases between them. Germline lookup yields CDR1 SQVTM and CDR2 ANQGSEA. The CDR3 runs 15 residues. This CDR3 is CSVISGSSSYNEQFF. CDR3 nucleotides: TGCAGCGTTATAAGCGGATCCAGCTCCTACAATGAGCAGTTCTTC.